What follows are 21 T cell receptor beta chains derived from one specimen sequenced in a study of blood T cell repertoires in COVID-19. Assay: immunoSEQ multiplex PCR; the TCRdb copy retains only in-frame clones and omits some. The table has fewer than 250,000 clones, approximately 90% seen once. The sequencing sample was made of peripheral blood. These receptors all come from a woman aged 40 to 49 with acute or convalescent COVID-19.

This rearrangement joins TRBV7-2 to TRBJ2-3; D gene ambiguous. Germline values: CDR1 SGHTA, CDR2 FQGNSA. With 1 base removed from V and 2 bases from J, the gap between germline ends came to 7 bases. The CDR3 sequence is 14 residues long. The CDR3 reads CASSLGLLTDTQYF. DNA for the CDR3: TGTGCCAGCAGCTTAGGGTTACTCACAGATACGCAGTATTTT.

DNA of the CDR3: TGTGCCAGCAGCGCCTATGGGGGGGGCTATGGCTACACCTTC. It codes for CASSAYGGGYGYTF. The chain uses TRBV9 and TRBJ1-2; tentative D call: TRBD1 (5 bases). The CDR3 length is 14 residues. CDR1 is SGDLS, CDR2 YYNGEE, per germline. V was trimmed by 3 bases and J by 4 bases, leaving 13 bases between them. The whole variable domain, remainder taken from reference TRBV9 and TRBJ1-2, is DSGVTQTPKHLITATGQRVTLRCSPRSGDLSVYWYQQSLDQGLQFLIQYYNGEERAKGNILERFSAQQFPDLHSELNLSSLELGDSALYFCASSAYGGGYGYTFGSGTRLTVV.

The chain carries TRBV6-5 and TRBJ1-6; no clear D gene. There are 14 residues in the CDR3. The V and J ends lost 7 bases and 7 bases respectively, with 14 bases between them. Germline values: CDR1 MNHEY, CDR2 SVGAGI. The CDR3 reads CASTAQLLNSPLHF. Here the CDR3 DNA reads TGTGCCAGCACCGCTCAACTGCTCAATTCACCCCTCCACTTT.

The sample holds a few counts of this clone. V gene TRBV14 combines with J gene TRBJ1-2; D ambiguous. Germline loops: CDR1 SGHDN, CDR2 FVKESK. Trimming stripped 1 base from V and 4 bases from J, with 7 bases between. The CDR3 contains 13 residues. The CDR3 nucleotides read TGTGCCAGCAGCCAAGCACTAGGCTATGGCTACACCTTC. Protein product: CASSQALGYGYTF.

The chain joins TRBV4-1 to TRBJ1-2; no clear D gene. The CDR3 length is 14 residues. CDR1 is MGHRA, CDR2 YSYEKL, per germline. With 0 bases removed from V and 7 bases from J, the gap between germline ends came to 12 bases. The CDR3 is CASSQDRGSRGYTF. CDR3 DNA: TGCGCCAGCAGCCAAGATCGAGGGTCTCGTGGCTACACCTTC.

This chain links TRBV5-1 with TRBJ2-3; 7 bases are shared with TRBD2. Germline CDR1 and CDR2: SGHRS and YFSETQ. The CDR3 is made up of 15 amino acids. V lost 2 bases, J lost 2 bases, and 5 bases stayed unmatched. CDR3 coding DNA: TGCGCCAGCAGCTTAGCGGGGATGGTCACAGATACGCAGTATTTT. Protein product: CASSLAGMVTDTQYF.

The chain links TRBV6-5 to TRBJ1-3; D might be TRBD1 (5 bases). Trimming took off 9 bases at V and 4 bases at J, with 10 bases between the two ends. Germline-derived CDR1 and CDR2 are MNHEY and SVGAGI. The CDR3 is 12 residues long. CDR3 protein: CASGNRGNTIYF. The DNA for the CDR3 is TGTGCCAGTGGAAACAGGGGAAACACCATATATTTT.

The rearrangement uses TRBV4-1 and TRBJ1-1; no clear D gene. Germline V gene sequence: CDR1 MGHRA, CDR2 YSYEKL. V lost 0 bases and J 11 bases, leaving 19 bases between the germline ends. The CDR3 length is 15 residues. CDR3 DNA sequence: TGCGCCAGCAGCCAAGAATGGGTTAGTGCTGACGGGGCTTTCTTT. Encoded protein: CASSQEWVSADGAFF.

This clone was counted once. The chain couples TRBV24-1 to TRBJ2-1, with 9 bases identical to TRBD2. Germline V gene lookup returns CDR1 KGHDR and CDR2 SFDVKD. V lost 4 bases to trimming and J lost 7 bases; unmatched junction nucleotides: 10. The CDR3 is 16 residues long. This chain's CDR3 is CATSDPSGGGANEQFF. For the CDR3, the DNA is TGTGCCACCAGTGACCCCTCGGGCGGGGGGGCAAATGAGCAGTTCTTC.

CDR3 nucleotide sequence: TGTGCCAGCAGTTTTAACAGGGCGGGCGAGCAGTACGTC. This sequence encodes CASSFNRAGEQYV. The chain couples TRBV12-3 or TRBV12-4 to TRBJ2-7, with a tentative D call TRBD1 (6 bases). CDR3 length: 13 residues. V gave up 3 bases and J gave up 6 bases, with 12 bases separating them.

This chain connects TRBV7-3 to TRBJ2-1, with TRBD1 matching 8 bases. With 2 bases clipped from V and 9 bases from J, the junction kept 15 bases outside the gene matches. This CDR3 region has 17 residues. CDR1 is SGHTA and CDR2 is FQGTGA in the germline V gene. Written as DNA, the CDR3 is TGTGCCAGCAGCTTAGGACAGGGCATTTCTGGCTCCAGTGAGCAGTTCTTC. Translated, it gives CASSLGQGISGSSEQFF.

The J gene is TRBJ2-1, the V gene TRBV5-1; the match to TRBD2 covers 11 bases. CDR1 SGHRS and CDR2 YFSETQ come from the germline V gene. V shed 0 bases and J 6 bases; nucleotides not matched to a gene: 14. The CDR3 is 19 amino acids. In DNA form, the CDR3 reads TGCGCCAGCAGCTTGGCCTCACTAGCGGGGGCTGGTGGCGCCAATGAGCAGTTCTTC. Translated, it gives CASSLASLAGAGGANEQFF.

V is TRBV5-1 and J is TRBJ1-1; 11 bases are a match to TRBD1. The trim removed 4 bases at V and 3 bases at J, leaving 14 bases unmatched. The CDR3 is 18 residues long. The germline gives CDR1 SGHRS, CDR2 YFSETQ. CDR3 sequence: CASSDGQGAVLFDTEAFF. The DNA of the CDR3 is TGCGCCAGCAGCGACGGACAGGGGGCGGTTTTATTTGACACTGAAGCTTTCTTT.

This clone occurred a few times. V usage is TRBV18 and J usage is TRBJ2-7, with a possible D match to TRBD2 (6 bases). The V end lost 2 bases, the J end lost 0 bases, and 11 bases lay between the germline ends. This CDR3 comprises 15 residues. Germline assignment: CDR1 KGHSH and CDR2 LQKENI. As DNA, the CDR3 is TGTGCCAGCTCACCAGGAGGGGCCCGCTCCTACGAGCAGTACGTC. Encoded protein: CASSPGGARSYEQYV.

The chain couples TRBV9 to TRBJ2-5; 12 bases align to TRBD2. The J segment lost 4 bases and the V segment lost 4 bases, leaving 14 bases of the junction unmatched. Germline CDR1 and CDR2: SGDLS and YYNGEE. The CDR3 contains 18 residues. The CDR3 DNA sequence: TGTGCCAGCAGCCCCACTGGACTCGGACTAGCGGGGATAGAGACCCAGTACTTC. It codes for CASSPTGLGLAGIETQYF.

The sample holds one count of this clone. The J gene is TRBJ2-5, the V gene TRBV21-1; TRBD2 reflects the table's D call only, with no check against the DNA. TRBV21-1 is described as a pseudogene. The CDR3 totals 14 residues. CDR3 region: CASSKVLAGETQYF. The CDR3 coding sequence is TGTGCCAGCAGCAAAGTACTAGCGGGGGAGACCCAGTACTTC.

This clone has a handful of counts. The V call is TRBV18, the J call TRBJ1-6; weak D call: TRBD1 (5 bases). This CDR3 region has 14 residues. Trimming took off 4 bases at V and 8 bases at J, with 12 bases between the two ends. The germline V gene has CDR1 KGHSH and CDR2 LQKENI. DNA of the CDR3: TGTGCCAGCTCACATGACAGCCCCTATTCACCCCTCCACTTT. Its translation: CASSHDSPYSPLHF.

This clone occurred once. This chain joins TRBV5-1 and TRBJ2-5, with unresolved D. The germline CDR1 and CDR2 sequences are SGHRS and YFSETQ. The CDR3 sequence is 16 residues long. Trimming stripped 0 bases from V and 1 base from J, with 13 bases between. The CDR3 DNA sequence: TGCGCCAGCAGCTTGGTGGCAGGCCTGTCCCAAGAGACCCAGTACTTC. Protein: CASSLVAGLSQETQYF.

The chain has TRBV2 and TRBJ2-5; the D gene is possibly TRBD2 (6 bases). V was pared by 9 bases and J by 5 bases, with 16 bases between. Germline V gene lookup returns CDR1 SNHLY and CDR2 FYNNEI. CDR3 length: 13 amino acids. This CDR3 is CASAGPPGETQYF. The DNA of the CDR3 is TGTGCCAGTGCGGGGCCGCCGGGGGAGACCCAGTACTTC.

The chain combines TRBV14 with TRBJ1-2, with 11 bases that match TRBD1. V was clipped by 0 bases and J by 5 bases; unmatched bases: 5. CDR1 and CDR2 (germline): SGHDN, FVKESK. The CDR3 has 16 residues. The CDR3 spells CASSQDAGDRGYGYTF. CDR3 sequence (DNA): TGTGCCAGCAGCCAAGATGCGGGGGACAGGGGGTATGGCTACACCTTC. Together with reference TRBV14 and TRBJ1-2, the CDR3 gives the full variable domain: EAGVTQFPSHSVIEKGQTVTLRCDPISGHDNLYWYRRVMGKEIKFLLHFVKESKQDESGMPNNRFLAERTGGTYSTLKVQPAELEDSGVYFCASSQDAGDRGYGYTFGSGTRLTVV.

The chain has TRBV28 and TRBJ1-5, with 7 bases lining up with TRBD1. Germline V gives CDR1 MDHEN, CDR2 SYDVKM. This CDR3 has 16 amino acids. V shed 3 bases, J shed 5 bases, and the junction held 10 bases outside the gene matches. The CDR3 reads CASSFRGRGPDQPQHF. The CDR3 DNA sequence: TGTGCCAGCAGTTTCCGGGGAAGGGGGCCGGATCAGCCCCAGCATTTT.